The T cell receptor beta chain under discussion was sequenced for a study of T cell responses to AZD1222 COVID-19 vaccine. TCRdb keeps only in-frame clones here, not all; method: immunoSEQ multiplex PCR. The sample lists tens of thousands of clones; roughly 80% were seen once. The V gene lost 4 bases and the J gene lost 9 bases, with 15 bases spanning the gap. The germline V gene encodes CDR1 KGHDR and CDR2 SFDVKD. The CDR3 length is 14 residues. The sample in question was peripheral blood, obtained on day 0 of MenACWY control vaccination. The chain employs TRBV24-1 and TRBJ2-1, with D perhaps matching TRBD1 (5 bases). The receptor was derived from an adult in good health. In nucleotides, the CDR3 is TGTGCCACCAGTGACGACCGAACAGGTGGTGAGCAGTTCTTC. Translation: CATSDDRTGGEQFF.